This is a list of T cell receptor beta chains from one sample in a study of T cell responses to AZD1222 COVID-19 vaccine. The data were produced by immunoSEQ multiplex PCR, yet TCRdb's version contains in-frame clones alone and is incomplete. The table shows roughly 170,000 clones, with approximately 94% occurring only once. The starting material was peripheral blood, obtained 28 days after the second AZD1222 dose. The receptors were gathered from an adult who received the AZD1222 COVID-19 vaccine. Both conserved end residues are part of each CDR3. The order of the fields is CDR3 DNA, CDR3 protein, J gene, CDR3 length, V gene, clone size, D gene. The D gene is left open where the match is weak. The listing skips clone size in some rows; elsewhere it reads once, few, many or a size class.

CDR3 DNA: TGTGCCAGCTACCGGGACAGGGAAAGTGGAAGAGTCAACACTGAAGCTTTCTTT; CDR3 protein: CASYRDRESGRVNTEAFF; J gene: TRBJ1-1; CDR3 length: 18; V gene: TRBV2; clone size: .; D gene: TRBD1
CDR3 DNA: TGTGCCACCAGTGACCGGGACAGGGGGAGCAATCAGCCCCAGCATTTT; CDR3 protein: CATSDRDRGSNQPQHF; J gene: TRBJ1-5; CDR3 length: 16; V gene: TRBV24-1; clone size: .; D gene: TRBD1
CDR3 DNA: TGTGCCAGCAGCTTTTCGCGGGGGGTTGAGACCCAGTACTTC; CDR3 protein: CASSFSRGVETQYF; J gene: TRBJ2-5; CDR3 length: 14; V gene: TRBV11-3; clone size: .; D gene: TRBD2
CDR3 DNA: TGTGCCAGTAGTATTACAGTGAACACTGAAGCTTTCTTT; CDR3 protein: CASSITVNTEAFF; J gene: TRBJ1-1; CDR3 length: 13; V gene: TRBV19; clone size: .; D gene: .
CDR3 DNA: TGTGCTTGCTCAAGACAGAACTATGGCTACACCTTC; CDR3 protein: CACSRQNYGYTF; J gene: TRBJ1-2; CDR3 length: 12; V gene: TRBV15; clone size: once; D gene: .
CDR3 DNA: TGCGCCAGCAGCCAAGATTCCCGAGACCCGGGACAGGGCATCTATGGCTACACCTTC; CDR3 protein: CASSQDSRDPGQGIYGYTF; J gene: TRBJ1-2; CDR3 length: 19; V gene: TRBV4-1; clone size: .; D gene: TRBD1
CDR3 DNA: TGTGCCAGCAGTTTATCAGGGTCTCAGCCCCAGCATTTT; CDR3 protein: CASSLSGSQPQHF; J gene: TRBJ1-5; CDR3 length: 13; V gene: TRBV28; clone size: .; D gene: .
CDR3 DNA: TGCGCCAGCAGCTTGAGTGGACACGAAAGGCAGACCCAGTACTTC; CDR3 protein: CASSLSGHERQTQYF; J gene: TRBJ2-5; CDR3 length: 15; V gene: TRBV5-1; clone size: .; D gene: .
CDR3 DNA: TGCGCCAGCAGCTTGGCAAGCCCTAACACTGAAGCTTTCTTT; CDR3 protein: CASSLASPNTEAFF; J gene: TRBJ1-1; CDR3 length: 14; V gene: TRBV5-1; clone size: .; D gene: .
CDR3 DNA: TGCGCCAGCAGCCACTTAGTGGGACGCCGAGGGTTCACAGATACGCAGTATTTT; CDR3 protein: CASSHLVGRRGFTDTQYF; J gene: TRBJ2-3; CDR3 length: 18; V gene: TRBV4-1; clone size: .; D gene: .
CDR3 DNA: TGCGCCAGCAGTCAAGGGACAGGGAATAATCGGGAGCAGTACTTC; CDR3 protein: CASSQGTGNNREQYF; J gene: TRBJ2-7; CDR3 length: 15; V gene: TRBV5-1; clone size: .; D gene: TRBD1
CDR3 DNA: TGTGCCAGCAGCGTAGACCAAAACACCATATATTTT; CDR3 protein: CASSVDQNTIYF; J gene: TRBJ1-3; CDR3 length: 12; V gene: TRBV9; clone size: .; D gene: .
CDR3 DNA: TGTGCCAGCAGCCCCCTCCTGGGACTGAATCAGCCCCAGCATTTT; CDR3 protein: CASSPLLGLNQPQHF; J gene: TRBJ1-5; CDR3 length: 15; V gene: TRBV3-1/TRBV3-2; clone size: .; D gene: .
CDR3 DNA: TGTGCCAGCAGCTTAGTGGGGGGTCGGAACACTGAAGCTTTCTTT; CDR3 protein: CASSLVGGRNTEAFF; J gene: TRBJ1-1; CDR3 length: 15; V gene: TRBV11-3; clone size: .; D gene: .
CDR3 DNA: TGTGCCAGCAGCACAACCGGGACAGGGGGCCGGGGGACTGAAGCTTTCTTT; CDR3 protein: CASSTTGTGGRGTEAFF; J gene: TRBJ1-1; CDR3 length: 17; V gene: TRBV9; clone size: .; D gene: TRBD1
CDR3 DNA: TGTGCCAGCAGCACAGGGACTGGAAACACCATATATTTT; CDR3 protein: CASSTGTGNTIYF; J gene: TRBJ1-3; CDR3 length: 13; V gene: TRBV2; clone size: .; D gene: .
CDR3 DNA: TGTGCCAGCAGTTTATCATACCCTTTTAGCGGGGGTTCCTCGGGTGAGCAGTTCTTC; CDR3 protein: CASSLSYPFSGGSSGEQFF; J gene: TRBJ2-1; CDR3 length: 19; V gene: TRBV27; clone size: .; D gene: TRBD2
CDR3 DNA: TGTGCCAGCTCACCAGGTTGGGGGACAGGGAATCAGCCCCAGCATTTT; CDR3 protein: CASSPGWGTGNQPQHF; J gene: TRBJ1-5; CDR3 length: 16; V gene: TRBV18; clone size: once; D gene: TRBD1
CDR3 DNA: TGCGCCAGCAGCTTGGATTTAGCGGGAAAAAACACCGGGGAGCTGTTTTTT; CDR3 protein: CASSLDLAGKNTGELFF; J gene: TRBJ2-2; CDR3 length: 17; V gene: TRBV5-1; clone size: .; D gene: TRBD2
CDR3 DNA: TGTGCCAGCACTCCTCCCCACCGGGACTTAAACTATGGCTACACCTTC; CDR3 protein: CASTPPHRDLNYGYTF; J gene: TRBJ1-2; CDR3 length: 16; V gene: TRBV2; clone size: .; D gene: .
CDR3 DNA: TGTGCCAGCAGCTTAAGTGGGGGTATAAGAGACACTGAAGCTTTCTTT; CDR3 protein: CASSLSGGIRDTEAFF; J gene: TRBJ1-1; CDR3 length: 16; V gene: TRBV7-6; clone size: .; D gene: .
CDR3 DNA: TGTGCCAGCAGTTATGGCAGGGCGGCGAACACCATATATTTT; CDR3 protein: CASSYGRAANTIYF; J gene: TRBJ1-3; CDR3 length: 14; V gene: TRBV6-2/TRBV6-3; clone size: .; D gene: .
CDR3 DNA: TGTGCCAGCAGCTTGGGCAGGGGGCTCGAAAGCTCTGGAAACACCATATATTTT; CDR3 protein: CASSLGRGLESSGNTIYF; J gene: TRBJ1-3; CDR3 length: 18; V gene: TRBV5-4; clone size: .; D gene: TRBD1
CDR3 DNA: TGTGCCAGCAGCCCGAGGACAGGGGGCGCCGAGCAGTACTTC; CDR3 protein: CASSPRTGGAEQYF; J gene: TRBJ2-7; CDR3 length: 14; V gene: TRBV9; clone size: .; D gene: TRBD1
CDR3 DNA: TGTGCTAGTGGTTTGGACCCGGGAGAAGCTTTCTTT; CDR3 protein: CASGLDPGEAFF; J gene: TRBJ1-1; CDR3 length: 12; V gene: TRBV12-5; clone size: .; D gene: .
CDR3 DNA: TGCAGTGCTCTTAGGGGAGCTGAGCAGTTCTTC; CDR3 protein: CSALRGAEQFF; J gene: TRBJ2-1; CDR3 length: 11; V gene: TRBV20-1; clone size: .; D gene: .
CDR3 DNA: TGTGCCAGCAGCTCCATCCCGGGACACAACACTGAAGCTTTCTTT; CDR3 protein: CASSSIPGHNTEAFF; J gene: TRBJ1-1; CDR3 length: 15; V gene: TRBV7-3; clone size: .; D gene: .
CDR3 DNA: TGTGCCAGTGGCGTAGGGATCACACCCCTCCACTTT; CDR3 protein: CASGVGITPLHF; J gene: TRBJ1-6; CDR3 length: 12; V gene: TRBV19; clone size: .; D gene: .
CDR3 DNA: TGTGCCAGCAGTCTCAGCGGGGCCTACGAGCAGTACTTC; CDR3 protein: CASSLSGAYEQYF; J gene: TRBJ2-7; CDR3 length: 13; V gene: TRBV27; clone size: .; D gene: TRBD2
CDR3 DNA: TGTGCCAGCTCACCGGGGGAAAATCAGCCCCAGCATTTT; CDR3 protein: CASSPGENQPQHF; J gene: TRBJ1-5; CDR3 length: 13; V gene: TRBV18; clone size: .; D gene: .
CDR3 DNA: TGTGCCAGCTCACCCGGGACAGGTAGCTCCTACAATGAGCAGTTCTTC; CDR3 protein: CASSPGTGSSYNEQFF; J gene: TRBJ2-1; CDR3 length: 16; V gene: TRBV18; clone size: .; D gene: TRBD1
CDR3 DNA: TGTGCCAGCAGTTTTCTCACAGATACGCAGTATTTT; CDR3 protein: CASSFLTDTQYF; J gene: TRBJ2-3; CDR3 length: 12; V gene: TRBV12-3/TRBV12-4; clone size: .; D gene: .
CDR3 DNA: TGCGCCAGCAGCTTGGCCGGACTAGCGGGGGCCCTAGATACGCAGTATTTT; CDR3 protein: CASSLAGLAGALDTQYF; J gene: TRBJ2-3; CDR3 length: 17; V gene: TRBV5-1; clone size: .; D gene: TRBD2
CDR3 DNA: TGTGCCAGCAGTGGGGTAGGGTACGAGCAGTACTTC; CDR3 protein: CASSGVGYEQYF; J gene: TRBJ2-7; CDR3 length: 12; V gene: TRBV12-3/TRBV12-4; clone size: .; D gene: .
CDR3 DNA: TGTGCCAGCAGTTTACCCCAAGAATACGAGCAGTACTTC; CDR3 protein: CASSLPQEYEQYF; J gene: TRBJ2-7; CDR3 length: 13; V gene: TRBV12-3/TRBV12-4; clone size: .; D gene: .
CDR3 DNA: TGTGCCAGCAGCCACGAGTCTCTTGGGGGACAGGGTCAGTTCTTC; CDR3 protein: CASSHESLGGQGQFF; J gene: TRBJ2-1; CDR3 length: 15; V gene: TRBV3-1/TRBV3-2; clone size: once; D gene: TRBD1
CDR3 DNA: TGTGCCAGCAGCTTAGACGGGTCCACCGGGGAGCTGTTTTTT; CDR3 protein: CASSLDGSTGELFF; J gene: TRBJ2-2; CDR3 length: 14; V gene: TRBV11-2; clone size: once; D gene: .
CDR3 DNA: TGTGCCAGTAGTAGGATCCTCGGTAACGAGCAGTACTTC; CDR3 protein: CASSRILGNEQYF; J gene: TRBJ2-7; CDR3 length: 13; V gene: TRBV19; clone size: .; D gene: .
CDR3 DNA: TGCGCCAGCAGCCAGGGGAATGAGCAGTTCTTC; CDR3 protein: CASSQGNEQFF; J gene: TRBJ2-1; CDR3 length: 11; V gene: TRBV5-1; clone size: few; D gene: .
CDR3 DNA: TGTGCCAGCAGCGTAGACTTGGGAGGATACTATGGCTACACCTTC; CDR3 protein: CASSVDLGGYYGYTF; J gene: TRBJ1-2; CDR3 length: 15; V gene: TRBV9; clone size: .; D gene: .
CDR3 DNA: TGTGCCAGTAGTATCTGGCAGGGGGCGCCGGGTCTGTTTTTT; CDR3 protein: CASSIWQGAPGLFF; J gene: TRBJ1-4; CDR3 length: 14; V gene: TRBV19; clone size: .; D gene: TRBD1
CDR3 DNA: TGTGCCATAGCTATAGCTGGGACCCGAGGCGCTTTCTTT; CDR3 protein: CAIAIAGTRGAFF; J gene: TRBJ1-1; CDR3 length: 13; V gene: TRBV10-3; clone size: .; D gene: .
CDR3 DNA: TGTGCCAGCAGCCCAGTAGCGGGGGGGGTCACAGATACGCAGTATTTT; CDR3 protein: CASSPVAGGVTDTQYF; J gene: TRBJ2-3; CDR3 length: 16; V gene: TRBV7-2; clone size: .; D gene: TRBD2
CDR3 DNA: TGTGCCAGCAGCCTAGGGACAGCGTCCCTTTATGGCTACACCTTC; CDR3 protein: CASSLGTASLYGYTF; J gene: TRBJ1-2; CDR3 length: 15; V gene: TRBV7-2; clone size: .; D gene: TRBD1
CDR3 DNA: TGCGCCAGCAGCTTGCGGCAAGAGACCCAGTACTTC; CDR3 protein: CASSLRQETQYF; J gene: TRBJ2-5; CDR3 length: 12; V gene: TRBV5-1; clone size: .; D gene: .
CDR3 DNA: TGTGCCAGCAAATCGCAGGGGGTCACCGGGGAGCTGTTTTTT; CDR3 protein: CASKSQGVTGELFF; J gene: TRBJ2-2; CDR3 length: 14; V gene: TRBV6-5; clone size: .; D gene: TRBD1
CDR3 DNA: TGCGCCAGCAGCCACGGGACTAGCGGGGGGGCCGTCGACGAGCAGTACTTC; CDR3 protein: CASSHGTSGGAVDEQYF; J gene: TRBJ2-7; CDR3 length: 17; V gene: TRBV4-3; clone size: .; D gene: TRBD2
CDR3 DNA: TGTGCCAGCAGCTCAAGGACAGGGGGCTTTGCTAACTATGGCTACACCTTC; CDR3 protein: CASSSRTGGFANYGYTF; J gene: TRBJ1-2; CDR3 length: 17; V gene: TRBV11-2; clone size: .; D gene: TRBD1
CDR3 DNA: TGTGCCAGCAGCGTCCGGGCCTCTCAAGGGAACACTGAAGCTTTCTTT; CDR3 protein: CASSVRASQGNTEAFF; J gene: TRBJ1-1; CDR3 length: 16; V gene: TRBV11-2; clone size: .; D gene: .
CDR3 DNA: TGCGCCAGCAGCAAGACAGGGGGCGATGAAAAACTGTTTTTT; CDR3 protein: CASSKTGGDEKLFF; J gene: TRBJ1-4; CDR3 length: 14; V gene: TRBV5-1; clone size: .; D gene: TRBD1
CDR3 DNA: TGTGCCAGCAGTGAGAAAGTGCCCCAGCATTTT; CDR3 protein: CASSEKVPQHF; J gene: TRBJ1-5; CDR3 length: 11; V gene: TRBV6-1; clone size: few; D gene: .
CDR3 DNA: TGTGCCAGCAGCTTACAGCGGAGTAACTATGGCTACACCTTC; CDR3 protein: CASSLQRSNYGYTF; J gene: TRBJ1-2; CDR3 length: 14; V gene: TRBV6-2/TRBV6-3; clone size: .; D gene: .
CDR3 DNA: TGTGCCAGCAAACCTGCTCTCGGTGAAAAACTGTTTTTT; CDR3 protein: CASKPALGEKLFF; J gene: TRBJ1-4; CDR3 length: 13; V gene: TRBV27; clone size: .; D gene: .
CDR3 DNA: TGTGCCAGCACCAACCCAAACGGGGGCATGAACACCGGGGAGCTGTTTTTT; CDR3 protein: CASTNPNGGMNTGELFF; J gene: TRBJ2-2; CDR3 length: 17; V gene: TRBV7-9; clone size: .; D gene: .
CDR3 DNA: TGTGCCAGCAGCCCGGGGTTGGGGCTTTCAAACACTGAAGCTTTCTTT; CDR3 protein: CASSPGLGLSNTEAFF; J gene: TRBJ1-1; CDR3 length: 16; V gene: TRBV4-2; clone size: .; D gene: .
CDR3 DNA: TGTGCCAGCAGCTTATTACCTCCCAAACACTCTGGAAACACCATATATTTT; CDR3 protein: CASSLLPPKHSGNTIYF; J gene: TRBJ1-3; CDR3 length: 17; V gene: TRBV11-2; clone size: .; D gene: .
CDR3 DNA: TGTGCCAGCAGTTCCCGGACAGGGAGAACCTACGAGCAGTACTTC; CDR3 protein: CASSSRTGRTYEQYF; J gene: TRBJ2-7; CDR3 length: 15; V gene: TRBV6-2/TRBV6-3; clone size: .; D gene: TRBD1
CDR3 DNA: TGTGCCAGCAGCTTTGGAGGGGTCCCGGGCGGCTATGGCTACACCTTC; CDR3 protein: CASSFGGVPGGYGYTF; J gene: TRBJ1-2; CDR3 length: 16; V gene: TRBV7-9; clone size: .; D gene: .
CDR3 DNA: TGTGCCAGCAGCCCCGAGAGGGAAGGCGACACTGAAGCTTTCTTT; CDR3 protein: CASSPEREGDTEAFF; J gene: TRBJ1-1; CDR3 length: 15; V gene: TRBV13; clone size: .; D gene: .
CDR3 DNA: TGCGCCAGCAGCTTGGACTGGATGGGGGGATCCGTGAGTTCTGGGGCCAACGTCCTGACTTTC; CDR3 protein: CASSLDWMGGSVSSGANVLTF; J gene: TRBJ2-6; CDR3 length: 21; V gene: TRBV5-1; clone size: .; D gene: .